This T cell receptor beta chain was sequenced for a study of T cells in Graves' hyperthyroidism and ophthalmopathy. Study-level points and caveats: The model's output predicted ophthalmopathy at a median of about 6.5 months prior to onset.

Concerning this clonotype: Its target is not known.

The CDR3 runs to 15 residues. The V end was cut by 0 bases, the J end by 1 base, with 10 bases between. Germline CDR1 reads DFQATT; CDR2 reads SNEGSKA (reference sequence). Among the patients, aged 18 to 65, hyperthyroidism was newly diagnosed and had lasted under 2 months. TCR beta CDR3 region amplification was performed from RNA transcripts. The HTBI set primed first-round TCR CDR3 RT-PCR. MiXCR was run by TCRdb on the multiplex PCR reads, yielding one entry per CDR3 protein. The sample shows around 290,000 distinct CDR3 sequences, 12% to 15% of them seen only once. This TCR was recovered from a woman between 40 and 50 years old with Graves' hyperthyroidism. Source material: blood. The rearrangement uses TRBV20-1 and TRBJ1-3; D unresolved. The CDR3 reads CSARERGGSGNTIYF. The CDR3 DNA sequence: TGCAGTGCTAGAGAGAGAGGAGGGTCTGGAAACACCATATATTTT.